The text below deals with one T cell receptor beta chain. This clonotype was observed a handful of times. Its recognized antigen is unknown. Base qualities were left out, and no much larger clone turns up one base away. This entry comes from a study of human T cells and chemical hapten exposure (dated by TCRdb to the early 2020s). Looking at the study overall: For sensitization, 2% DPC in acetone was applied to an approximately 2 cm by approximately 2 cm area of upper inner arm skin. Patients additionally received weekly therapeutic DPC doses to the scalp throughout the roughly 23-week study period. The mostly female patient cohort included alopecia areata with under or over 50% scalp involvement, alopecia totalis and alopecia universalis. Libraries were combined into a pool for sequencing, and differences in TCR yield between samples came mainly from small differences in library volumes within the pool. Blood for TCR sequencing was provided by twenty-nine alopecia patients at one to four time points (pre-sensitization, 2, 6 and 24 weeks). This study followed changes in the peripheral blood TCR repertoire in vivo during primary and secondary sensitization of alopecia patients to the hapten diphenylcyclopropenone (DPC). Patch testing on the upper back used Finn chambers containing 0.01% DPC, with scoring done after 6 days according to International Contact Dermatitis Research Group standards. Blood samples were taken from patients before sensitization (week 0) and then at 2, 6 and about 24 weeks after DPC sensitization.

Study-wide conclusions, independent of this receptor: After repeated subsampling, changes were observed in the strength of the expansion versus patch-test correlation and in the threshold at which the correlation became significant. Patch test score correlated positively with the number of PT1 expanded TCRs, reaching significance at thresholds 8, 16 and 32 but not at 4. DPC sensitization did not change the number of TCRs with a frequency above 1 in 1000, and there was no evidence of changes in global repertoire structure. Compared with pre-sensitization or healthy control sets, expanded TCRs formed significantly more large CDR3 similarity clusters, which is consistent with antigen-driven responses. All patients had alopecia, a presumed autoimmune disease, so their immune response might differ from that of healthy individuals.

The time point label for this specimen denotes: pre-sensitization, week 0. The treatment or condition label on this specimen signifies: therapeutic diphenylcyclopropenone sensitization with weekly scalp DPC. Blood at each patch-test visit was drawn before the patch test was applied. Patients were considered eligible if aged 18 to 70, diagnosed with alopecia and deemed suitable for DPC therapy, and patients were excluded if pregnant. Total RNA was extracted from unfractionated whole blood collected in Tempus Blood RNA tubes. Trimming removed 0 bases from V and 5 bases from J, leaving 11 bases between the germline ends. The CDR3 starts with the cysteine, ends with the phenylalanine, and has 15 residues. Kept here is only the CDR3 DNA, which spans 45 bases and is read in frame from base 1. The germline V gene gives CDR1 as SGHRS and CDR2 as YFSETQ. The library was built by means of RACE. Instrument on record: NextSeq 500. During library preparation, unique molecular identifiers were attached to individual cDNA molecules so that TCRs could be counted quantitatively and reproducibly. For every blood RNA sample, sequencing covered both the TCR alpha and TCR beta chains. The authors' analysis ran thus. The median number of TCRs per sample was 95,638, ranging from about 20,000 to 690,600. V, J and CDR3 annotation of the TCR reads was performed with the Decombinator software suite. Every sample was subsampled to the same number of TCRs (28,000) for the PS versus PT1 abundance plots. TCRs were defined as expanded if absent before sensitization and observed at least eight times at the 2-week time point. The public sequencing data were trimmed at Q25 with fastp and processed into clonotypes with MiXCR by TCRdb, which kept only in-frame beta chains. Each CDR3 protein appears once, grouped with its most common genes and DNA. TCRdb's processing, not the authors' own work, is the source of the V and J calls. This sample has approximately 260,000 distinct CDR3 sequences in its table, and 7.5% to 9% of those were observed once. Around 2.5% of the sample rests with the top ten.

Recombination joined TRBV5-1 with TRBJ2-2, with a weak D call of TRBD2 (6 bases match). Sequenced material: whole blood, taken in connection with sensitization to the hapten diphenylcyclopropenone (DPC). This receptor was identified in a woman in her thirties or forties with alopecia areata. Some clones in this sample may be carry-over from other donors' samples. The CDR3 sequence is CASSLGFAGTGELFF. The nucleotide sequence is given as TGCGCCAGCAGCTTGGGGTTTGCGGGGACCGGGGAGCTGTTTTTT.